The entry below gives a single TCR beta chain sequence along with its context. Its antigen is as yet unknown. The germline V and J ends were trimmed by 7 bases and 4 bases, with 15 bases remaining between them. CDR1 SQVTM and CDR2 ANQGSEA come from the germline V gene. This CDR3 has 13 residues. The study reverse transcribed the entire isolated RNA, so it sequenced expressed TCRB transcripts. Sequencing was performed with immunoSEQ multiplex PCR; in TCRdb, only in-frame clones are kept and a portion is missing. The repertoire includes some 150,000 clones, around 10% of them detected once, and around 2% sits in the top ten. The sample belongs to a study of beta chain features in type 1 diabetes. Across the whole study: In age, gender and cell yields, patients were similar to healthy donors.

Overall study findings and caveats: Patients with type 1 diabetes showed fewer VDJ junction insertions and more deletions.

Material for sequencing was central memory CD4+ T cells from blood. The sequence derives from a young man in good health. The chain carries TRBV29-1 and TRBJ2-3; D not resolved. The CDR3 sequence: CSALTSRADTQYF. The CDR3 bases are TGCAGCGCCCTTACGTCCCGTGCAGATACGCAGTATTTT.